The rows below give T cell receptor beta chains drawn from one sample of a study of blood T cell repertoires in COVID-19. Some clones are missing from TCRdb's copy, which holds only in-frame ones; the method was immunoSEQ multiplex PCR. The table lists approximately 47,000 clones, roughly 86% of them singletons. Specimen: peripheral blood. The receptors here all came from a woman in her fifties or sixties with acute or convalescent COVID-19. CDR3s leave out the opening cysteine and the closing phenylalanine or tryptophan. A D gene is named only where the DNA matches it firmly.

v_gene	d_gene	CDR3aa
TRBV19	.	ASMVASTVNTEAF
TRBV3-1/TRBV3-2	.	ASSQATGSYEQY
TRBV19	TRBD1	ASIRDRANTEAF
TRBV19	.	ASSIGRVNTEAF
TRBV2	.	ASKPGLGEKLF
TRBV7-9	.	ASSSPGKAPSGNEQF
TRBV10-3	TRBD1	AIGGGLDQPQH
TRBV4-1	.	ASSPGETYNSPLH
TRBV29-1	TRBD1	SAGQGGNQPQH
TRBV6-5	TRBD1	ASSYSGTGRNEKLF
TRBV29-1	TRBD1	SAAPGTGGSETQY
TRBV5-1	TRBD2	ASSGLAGGPGGNEQF
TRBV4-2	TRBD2	ASSQEGSWTSGLAYEQY
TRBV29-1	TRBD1	SVRDSRGYT
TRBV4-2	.	ASSQGDRTANQPQH
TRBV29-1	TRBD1	SVEGAQGARYNEQF
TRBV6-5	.	ASSLSQGGGYEQY
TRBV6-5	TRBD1	ASSYWTGETQY
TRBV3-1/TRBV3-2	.	ASSQYTGPNPTNEKLF
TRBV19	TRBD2	ASSSRLAGDPDTQY
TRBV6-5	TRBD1	ASCRDRNTEAF
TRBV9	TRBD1	ASSLKLQGALRGRWAYEQY
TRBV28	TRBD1	ASSFLQGGNTIY
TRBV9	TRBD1	ASSASGTGAEKLF
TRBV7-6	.	ASSLGTRAEAF
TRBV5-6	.	ASSLSSDTQY
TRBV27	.	ASSEGAGNTIY
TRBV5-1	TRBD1	ASSQGTGVIEKLF
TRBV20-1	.	SARFGYGYT
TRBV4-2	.	ASSRNTEINYGYT
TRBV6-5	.	ASSPPLALEQY
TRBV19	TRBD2	ASSIDGPGLALIANTGELF
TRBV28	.	ASSFRSYRRTEAF
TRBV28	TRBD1	ASSSPPQGAGTEAF
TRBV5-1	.	ASSLDQGSYEQY
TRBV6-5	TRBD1	ASSYSGTGHAGYT
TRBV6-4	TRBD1	ASSAGQGFTGELF
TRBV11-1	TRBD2	ASSLAGLAGDSSYNEQF
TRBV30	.	AWREGPREKLF
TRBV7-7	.	ASGGVGNTIY
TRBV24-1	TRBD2	ATSDSGNPGLVTGELF
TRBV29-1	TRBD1	SVGQGRTGELF